The entry below gives a single T cell receptor (beta chain) sequence along with its context. The target antigen is unknown. The junction departs from the called germline gene at one end, perhaps through a read error. The data originate from a study of cytomegalovirus exposure and HLA in healthy donors. Overall study results and limits: The authors assumed roughly uniform sequencing depth across donors for presence/absence analyses. Excluded were some V segments that proved indistinguishable, including TRBV6-2 and TRBV6-3. The authors considered a cluster of highly shared sequence variants likely to be a sequencing artifact. Later analysis demonstrated an association between a missense DCLRE1C variant and TCR beta V- and J-gene trimming.

PCR was performed using 60 Vbeta and 13 Jbeta primers. Sequencing used immunoSEQ multiplex PCR; TCRdb keeps in-frame clones, though not all of them. The sample gives around 250,000 clones, about 93% of which show up once; 1.5% to 2% is in the top ten. CDR3 length: 15 amino acids. CDR1 and CDR2 (germline): SEHNR, FQNEAQ (reference sequence). The V gene is TRBV7-9, the J gene TRBJ2-1; D gene uncertain. This clonotype originated in a girl aged 2-10 years in good health and CMV-seronegative. The sequenced sample consisted of PBMCs. In DNA form, the CDR3 reads TGTTCCAGCAGCTGGTGGCCCAACCCACCTAATGAGCAGTTCTTC. Protein sequence: CSSSWWPNPPNEQFF.